The 29 T cell receptor beta chains presented below share a single source sample, sequenced in a study of blood T cells in healthy people across ages. Primed by a sample-barcoded 5' primer and a J-beta primer mix, a second PCR proceeded for about 6 to 11 cycles. TCRdb re-called the 5' RACE reads through MiXCR, storing one row per CDR3 protein. There are about 970,000 distinct CDR3 sequences in the sample; just over 50% occur only once, and over 20% lies in the top ten. The sample taken for sequencing was blood. These receptors all come from an older woman in good health.

V usage is TRBV7-2 and J usage is TRBJ2-3; 8 nucleotides agree with TRBD2. Germline V gene data show CDR1 as SGHTA and CDR2 as FQGNSA. CDR3 size: 15 residues. V gave up 3 bases and J gave up 5 bases; unmatched junction bases: 7. CDR3 coding DNA: TGTGCCAGCAGCTTGACCTGGCTAGCGGGAGATACGCAGTATTTT. It translates to CASSLTWLAGDTQYF.

To note about this clonotype: One junction end disagrees with the germline gene, perhaps due to a read error. CDR3 sequence (DNA): TGCAGCGTTGAGCAGGGTAACTATGGCCACACCTTC. It yields the protein CSVEQGNYGHTF. The V call is TRBV29-1, the J call TRBJ1-2; a weak D match, TRBD1 (5 bases). CDR1 is SQVTM, CDR2 ANQGSEA, per germline. CDR3 length equals 12 residues.

The chain has TRBV5-1 and TRBJ2-1; D may be TRBD1 or TRBD2 (6 bases each). This CDR3 is 15 amino acids long. V gave up 3 bases and J gave up 4 bases, with 14 bases separating them. CDR1 and CDR2 (germline): SGHRS, YFSETQ. The CDR3 coding sequence is TGCGCCAGCAGCTGGGGGGCAGGGCCGTACAATGAGCAGTTCTTC. Its translation: CASSWGAGPYNEQFF.

J is TRBJ2-3 and V is TRBV12-3 or TRBV12-4; TRBD1 is a possible D gene (6 bases). With 7 bases removed from V and 2 bases from J, the gap between germline ends came to 19 bases. The length of the CDR3 is 16 residues. CDR3: CASTPLKTGITDTQYF. CDR3 coding DNA: TGTGCCAGCACCCCCCTAAAGACAGGAATCACAGATACGCAGTATTTT.

As to this clonotype: One junction end does not reproduce the germline sequence, and a read error may be involved. The V gene is TRBV6-5, the J gene TRBJ2-3; tentative D call: TRBD1 (5 bases). CDR3 size: 13 residues. The germline CDR1 and CDR2 sequences are MNHEY and SVGAGI. This chain's CDR3 is CASSSRGTDAQYF. The CDR3 nucleotides are TGTGCCAGCAGTTCTAGGGGCACAGATGCGCAGTATTTT.

This clonotype came up a few times. This chain links TRBV4-1 with TRBJ2-5; weak D call: TRBD2 (5 bases). Germline V gene lookup returns CDR1 MGHRA and CDR2 YSYEKL. V gave up 0 bases and J gave up 1 base, with 9 bases separating them. This CDR3 contains 15 residues. The CDR3 reads CASSQDWRAQETQYF. CDR3 DNA: TGCGCCAGCAGCCAAGATTGGCGGGCCCAAGAGACCCAGTACTTC.

This clonotype was counted a single time. The CDR3 nucleotides read TGTGCCAGCAGTTTAGCACAGGGTCAGACCCAGTACTTC. Translation gives CASSLAQGQTQYF. The chain combines TRBV12-3 or TRBV12-4 with TRBJ2-5; D might be TRBD1 (6 bases). The CDR3 contains 13 residues. Trimming cost V 0 bases and J 6 bases, with 8 bases left between them.

The chain employs TRBV28 and TRBJ2-7, with 16 bases lining up with TRBD2. The CDR3 has 17 amino acids. CDR1 is MDHEN and CDR2 is SYDVKM in the germline V gene. Trimming at V came to 6 bases and at J to 7 bases, leaving 12 bases not matched to a gene. In DNA form, the CDR3 reads TGTGCCAGCAGACGACCGGGACTAGCGGGAGGGCCGCAAGAGCAGTACTTC. Protein product: CASRRPGLAGGPQEQYF.

The chain uses TRBV11-2 and TRBJ2-5; 8 nucleotides align to TRBD2. Germline V gives CDR1 SGHAT, CDR2 FQNNGV. V was clipped by 5 bases and J by 11 bases; unmatched bases: 13. This CDR3 region has 14 residues. CDR3 sequence (DNA): TGTGCCAGCAGCCTAGCGGGTTTCCACAATGAGCAGTACTTC. Its translation is CASSLAGFHNEQYF.

This rearrangement joins TRBV28 to TRBJ1-4, with 8 bases lining up with TRBD1. The CDR3 spans 15 residues. Looked up from germline, CDR1 is MDHEN and CDR2 is SYDVKM. Trimming took 8 bases from V and 1 from J; bases not matched to a gene: 6. The chain's CDR3 is CASLQGGRTNEKLFF. As DNA, the CDR3 is TGTGCCAGCCTACAGGGGGGCCGAACTAATGAAAAACTGTTTTTT.

The chain joins TRBV15 to TRBJ2-1; D is possibly TRBD1 (5 bases). This CDR3 contains 14 residues. The germline V and J ends were trimmed by 0 bases and 7 bases, with 10 bases remaining between them. Germline values: CDR1 LNHNV, CDR2 YYDKDF (reference sequence). The CDR3, as DNA: TGTGCCACCAGCAGAGATATCAGGGCGAATGAGCAGTTCTTC. Translating it yields CATSRDIRANEQFF. The complete variable domain, with remaining parts taken from reference TRBV15 and TRBJ2-1, reads DAMVIQNPRYQVTQFGKPVTLSCSQTLNHNVMYWYQQKSSQAPKLLFHYYDKDFNNEADTPDNFQSRRPNTSFCFLDIRSPGLGDTAMYLCATSRDIRANEQFFGPGTRLTVL.

This chain links TRBV7-8 with TRBJ2-5; D is tentatively TRBD1 or TRBD2 (6 bases each). V was pared by 5 bases and J by 3 bases, with 13 bases between. Per the germline V gene, CDR1 is SGHVS and CDR2 is FQNEAQ. The CDR3 length is 14 residues. This CDR3 is CASSPARGEETQYF. CDR3 in DNA: TGTGCCAGCAGCCCCGCGAGGGGGGAAGAGACCCAGTACTTC.

The V and J genes are TRBV7-2 and TRBJ2-5, with TRBD2 matching over 7 bases. Germline V gives CDR1 SGHTA, CDR2 FQGNSA. V lost 2 bases and J lost 3; bases outside the gene matches: 6. The CDR3 loop spans 15 amino acids. The chain's CDR3 is CASSLYGSGEETQYF. In DNA, the CDR3 is TGTGCCAGCAGCTTATACGGGAGCGGGGAAGAGACCCAGTACTTC. Full variable domain (missing parts from reference TRBV7-2 and TRBJ2-5): GAGVSQSPSNKVTEKGKDVELRCDPISGHTALYWYRQSLGQGLEFLIYFQGNSAPDKSGLPSDRFSAERTGGSVSTLTIQRTQQEDSAVYLCASSLYGSGEETQYFGPGTRLLVL.

V usage is TRBV13 and J usage is TRBJ1-2; TRBD1 is a possible D gene (6 bases). The CDR3 extends over 14 amino acids. V lost 5 bases, J lost 2 bases, and 12 bases lay in between. Per the germline V gene, CDR1 is PRHDT and CDR2 is FYEKMQ (reference sequence). CDR3 sequence (DNA): TGTGCCAGCAGCGAAGGGGACACAAACTATGGCTACACCTTC. Its translation: CASSEGDTNYGYTF.

The rearrangement uses TRBV7-3 and TRBJ2-5; TRBD1 might be the D (6 bases). The CDR3 covers 14 residues. V lost 3 bases to trimming and J lost 3 bases, with 11 bases between them. Per germline, CDR1 SGHTA and CDR2 FQGTGA. This CDR3 reads CASSFRGGKETQYF. The DNA of the CDR3 is TGTGCCAGCAGCTTCAGGGGTGGTAAAGAGACCCAGTACTTC.

In this sample, this clonotype turned up a few times. V gene TRBV20-1 combines with J gene TRBJ2-3; D unclear. Deletions cut 5 bases from V and 5 bases from J, with 17 bases between. The CDR3 sequence is 14 residues long. Germline CDR1 DFQATT, CDR2 SNEGSKA (reference sequence). The CDR3 loop reads CSAPTTLRVDTQYF. The CDR3 DNA reads as TGCAGTGCTCCCACGACTCTCCGCGTAGATACGCAGTATTTT.

This clonotype showed up just a few times. The chain recombines TRBV20-1 with TRBJ2-1; D ambiguous. With 0 bases removed from V and 8 bases from J, the gap between germline ends came to 14 bases. The CDR3 contains 14 residues. Germline assignment: CDR1 DFQATT and CDR2 SNEGSKA (reference sequence). In DNA form, the CDR3 reads TGCAGTGCTAGAGACGTAGGATTAGGCTATGAGCAGTTCTTC. Its translation is CSARDVGLGYEQFF.

This clonotype appeared many times. The rearrangement links TRBV27 to TRBJ2-5, with D possibly TRBD2 on 5 matching bases. This CDR3 region has 14 residues. The V end was cut by 5 bases, the J end by 1 base, with 11 bases between. Germline V lookup: CDR1 MNHEY, CDR2 SMNVEV (reference sequence). In DNA, the CDR3 is TGTGCCAGCAGTGATATTACTAGCCAAGAGACCCAGTACTTC. Amino acid sequence: CASSDITSQETQYF.

The rearrangement joins TRBV6-1 to TRBJ1-5; possible D gene TRBD1, 6 bases. Germline lookup yields CDR1 MNHNS and CDR2 SASEGT. The V end lost 7 bases, the J end lost 0 bases, and 16 bases lay between the germline ends. The CDR3 extends over 16 amino acids. The CDR3 region is CASNMRQDYSNQPQHF. The CDR3 DNA reads as TGTGCCAGCAATATGCGACAGGACTATAGCAATCAGCCCCAGCATTTT.

The genes are TRBV3-1 and TRBJ2-1, with D perhaps TRBD1 or TRBD2 (5 bases each). Germline assignment: CDR1 LGHDT and CDR2 YNNKEL (reference sequence). V was shortened by 6 bases and J by 6 bases, with 18 bases between the two germline ends. CDR3 size: 15 residues. CDR3 in amino acids: CASSRWDVMGNEQFF. DNA of the CDR3: TGTGCCAGCAGTCGATGGGACGTAATGGGCAATGAGCAGTTCTTC.

This clonotype came up a few times. V gene TRBV28 combines with J gene TRBJ2-7, with D possibly TRBD1 on 6 matching bases. Germline CDR1 is MDHEN and CDR2 is SYDVKM. The ends were cut back, 1 base at V and 2 bases at J, with 9 bases in the middle. This CDR3 has 14 residues. The CDR3: CASSLYPGAYEQYF. DNA of the CDR3: TGTGCCAGCAGTTTATATCCAGGGGCCTACGAGCAGTACTTC.

The chain has TRBV5-1 and TRBJ2-2, with a possible D match to TRBD1 (5 bases). CDR3 size: 14 residues. Germline CDR1 SGHRS, CDR2 YFSETQ. The V end lost 4 bases, the J end lost 2 bases, and 9 bases lay between the germline ends. DNA of the CDR3: TGCGCCAGCAGCGTTCAGGGTAACACCGGGGAGCTGTTTTTT. Its protein is CASSVQGNTGELFF. The variable domain in full, completed from reference TRBV5-1 and TRBJ2-2, reads KAGVTQTPRYLIKTRGQQVTLSCSPISGHRSVSWYQQTPGQGLQFLFEYFSETQRNKGNFPGRFSGRQFSNSRSEMNVSTLELGDSALYLCASSVQGNTGELFFGEGSRLTVL.

The rearrangement links TRBV28 to TRBJ1-5; 7 nucleotides match TRBD1. Trimming cost V 8 bases and J 5 bases; bases outside gene matches: 15. The CDR3 has 16 amino acids. Germline values: CDR1 MDHEN, CDR2 SYDVKM. The CDR3 spells CASGSIPGQLYQPQHF. As DNA, the CDR3 is TGTGCCAGCGGCTCCATCCCGGGACAGCTTTATCAGCCCCAGCATTTT.

CDR3 in amino acids: CASSQERQGGGYTF. CDR3 bases: TGCGCCAGCAGCCAAGAGAGGCAGGGCGGCGGCTACACCTTC. The V and J genes are TRBV4-3 and TRBJ1-2; D is perhaps TRBD1 (5 bases). V was shortened by 0 bases and J by 8 bases, with 13 bases between the two germline ends. Germline lookup yields CDR1 LGHNA and CDR2 YSLEER. The CDR3 runs to 14 residues.

This clonotype occurred a few times. This chain connects TRBV12-5 to TRBJ2-1; tentative D call: TRBD2 (5 bases). The ends were cut back, 3 bases at V and 5 bases at J, with 20 bases in the middle. The germline V gene has CDR1 LGHNT and CDR2 FRNRAP. The CDR3 spans 17 residues. As DNA, the CDR3 is TGTGCTAGTGGTTTATCTTTAATTGGTGGAGCGGACAATGAGCAGTTCTTC. It encodes CASGLSLIGGADNEQFF. Full variable domain (outside the CDR3, taken from reference TRBV12-5 and TRBJ2-1): DARVTQTPRHKVTEMGQEVTMRCQPILGHNTVFWYRQTMMQGLELLAYFRNRAPLDDSGMPKDRFSAEMPDATLATLKIQPSEPRDSAVYFCASGLSLIGGADNEQFFGPGTRLTVL.

The V gene is TRBV12-5, the J gene TRBJ2-3, with D possibly TRBD2 on 7 matching bases. This CDR3 contains 14 residues. V was shortened by 2 bases and J by 6 bases, with 12 bases between the two germline ends. Germline loops: CDR1 LGHNT, CDR2 FRNRAP. The CDR3 DNA reads TGTGCTAGTGGTTTGAACGGGGGGCAGGATACGCAGTATTTT. Encoded protein: CASGLNGGQDTQYF.

The J gene is TRBJ2-5, the V gene TRBV5-1; TRBD2 agrees at 11 bases. The CDR3 sequence is 16 residues long. The V gene end was trimmed by 0 bases and the J gene end by 5 bases; junction bases not matched to a gene: 6. The germline V gene encodes CDR1 SGHRS and CDR2 YFSETQ. CDR3 bases: TGCGCCAGCAGCTTGGTCAGCTTAGCGGGAGGGGAGACCCAGTACTTC. The encoded protein is CASSLVSLAGGETQYF.

The DNA for the CDR3 is TGTGCCAGCTCACCACCGGGGGAGTCCAGAGAGACCCAGTACTTC. Translation gives CASSPPGESRETQYF. The chain combines TRBV18 with TRBJ2-5; TRBD1 or TRBD2 may be the D gene (5 bases each). This CDR3 has 15 amino acids. Germline V gene sequence: CDR1 KGHSH, CDR2 LQKENI. V was shortened by 0 bases and J by 4 bases, with 12 bases between the two germline ends.

J is TRBJ2-5 and V is TRBV28, with a weak D call TRBD2 (5 bases). The V gene's germline CDR1 is MDHEN and CDR2 SYDVKM. This CDR3 is 14 amino acids long. V lost 2 bases and J lost 4, with 11 bases in between. Written as DNA, the CDR3 is TGTGCCAGCAGTTTAGTGACTATTGGAGAGACCCAGTACTTC. Translating it yields CASSLVTIGETQYF.